The 21 T cell receptor beta chains below all came from one sample that was sequenced in a study of blood T cell repertoires in COVID-19 (dated by TCRdb to 2020 to 2022). Libraries were built with the immunoSEQ multiplex PCR assay. This immuneACCESS table, as held by TCRdb, lists in-frame sequences with V and J called but not all clones. Of the missing ones, under half trace to an unresolved V gene in checked studies; the others have no known cause. The sample table shows roughly 73,000 clones, and roughly 89% are seen once. Roughly 9.6% of the sample is taken by the ten largest. The sequencing sample was made of peripheral blood. All receptors derive from a man older than 75 with acute or convalescent COVID-19.

This chain connects TRBV20-1 to TRBJ2-5; 7 bases line up with TRBD2. This CDR3 region has 14 residues. In germline, CDR1 is DFQATT, CDR2 SNEGSKA (reference sequence). V lost 3 bases and J lost 4; bases outside the gene matches: 8. As DNA, the CDR3 is TGCAGTGCTAGTGTGGCGGGAGTGAGAGAGACCCAGTACTTC. This encodes CSASVAGVRETQYF.

This chain links TRBV7-2 with TRBJ1-1; TRBD1 matches at 10 bases. Germline CDR1 is SGHTA and CDR2 is FQGNSA. The junction had 6 bases not matched to a gene; V was cut back by 3 bases and J by 5 bases. CDR3 length: 15 amino acids. CDR3 sequence (DNA): TGTGCCAGCAGCTTGACAGGGGGCAAAGAAACTGAAGCTTTCTTT. Amino acids: CASSLTGGKETEAFF.

The chain couples TRBV12-3 or TRBV12-4 to TRBJ1-1; 7 nucleotides line up with TRBD1. CDR3 length: 12 residues. With V trimmed by 4 bases and J by 8 bases, 4 bases remained unmatched. CDR3 nucleotide sequence: TGTGCCAGCAGTTACGACAGGGCGGAAGCTTTCTTT. Translation gives CASSYDRAEAFF.

V usage is TRBV2 and J usage is TRBJ2-3; TRBD2 matches 13 bases. Trimming took 4 bases from V and 7 from J; bases not matched to a gene: 5. Looked up from germline, CDR1 is SNHLY and CDR2 is FYNNEI. This CDR3 is built from 15 residues. In nucleotides, the CDR3 is TGTGCCAGCAGTGGGACTAGCGGGAGAAAACATACGCAGTATTTT. Its translation: CASSGTSGRKHTQYF.

The chain links TRBV2 to TRBJ1-5; maybe TRBD1 (6 bases). CDR1 is SNHLY and CDR2 is FYNNEI in the germline V gene. CDR3 length: 17 amino acids. The V end was cut by 3 bases, the J end by 0 bases, with 15 bases between. The CDR3 DNA reads as TGTGCCAGCAGTGACTTCGGACAGACTTTTAGCAATCAGCCCCAGCATTTT. The encoded protein is CASSDFGQTFSNQPQHF.

J is TRBJ2-3 and V is TRBV6-5, with TRBD2 matching 7 bases. J gave up 2 bases and V 8 bases, and 10 bases lay outside the gene matches. The CDR3 has 15 amino acids. Germline loops: CDR1 MNHEY, CDR2 SVGAGI. CDR3 nucleotide sequence: TGTGCCAGCTCCCTGGCGGGAGCCCTCACAGATACGCAGTATTTT. It codes for CASSLAGALTDTQYF.

CDR3: CSASEGGPTLENYGYTF. CDR3 in DNA: TGCAGTGCTAGTGAGGGGGGGCCAACTCTAGAGAACTATGGCTACACCTTC. The rearrangement joins TRBV20-1 to TRBJ1-2; D is perhaps TRBD1 (6 bases). CDR3 length: 17 residues. The germline V and J ends were trimmed by 3 bases and 2 bases, with 22 bases remaining between them. Germline CDR1 reads DFQATT; CDR2 reads SNEGSKA (reference sequence).

The gene calls are TRBV5-1 and TRBJ2-3, with D tentatively TRBD2 (5 bases). With 0 bases removed from V and 4 bases from J, the gap between germline ends came to 24 bases. CDR3 length: 19 residues. CDR1 SGHRS and CDR2 YFSETQ come from the germline V gene. The CDR3 loop reads CASSLAFLAAGGSSDTQYF. The CDR3 region has the DNA TGCGCCAGCAGCTTGGCGTTCCTAGCCGCGGGTGGGAGTTCAGATACGCAGTATTTT.

A single count supports this clone. The same CDR3 can be traced to other DNA sequences in this sample. V and J are TRBV12-5 and TRBJ1-1; TRBD1 matches 7 bases. Germline CDR1 and CDR2: LGHNT and FRNRAP. Trimming cost V 6 bases and J 2 bases; bases outside gene matches: 6. CDR3 length: 14 amino acids. The DNA for the CDR3 is TGTGCTAGTGGCCCAGGGGGACCTAACACTGAAGCTTTCTTT. Translation gives CASGPGGPNTEAFF.

This clone was seen ten or more times. The chain couples TRBV7-7 to TRBJ1-2, with D tentatively TRBD1 (5 bases). This CDR3 is 15 amino acids long. V was clipped by 5 bases and J by 4 bases, with 17 bases between them. The V gene's germline CDR1 is SSHAT and CDR2 FNYEAQ (reference sequence). The CDR3 here is CASSPLSGGGYGYTF. The CDR3 bases are TGTGCCAGCAGCCCGCTCTCGGGGGGAGGCTATGGCTACACCTTC.

This rearrangement joins TRBV3-1 (or the pseudogene TRBV3-2) to TRBJ1-1, with 10 nucleotides matching TRBD1. The V and J ends lost 4 bases and 5 bases, in that order; junction bases with no gene match: 7. The CDR3 contains 15 residues. Germline CDR1 is LGHDT and CDR2 is YNNKEL (reference sequence). CDR3 amino acids: CASSPRTGGWTEAFF. The CDR3 nucleotides are TGTGCCAGCAGCCCTCGGACAGGGGGATGGACTGAAGCTTTCTTT.

The CDR3 sequence: CASSIIADTEAFF. CDR3 nucleotide sequence: TGTGCCAGTAGTATAATCGCAGATACTGAAGCTTTCTTT. The chain employs TRBV19 and TRBJ1-1; D is unresolved. V lost 2 bases and J lost 5, with 9 bases in between. This CDR3 has 13 amino acids. The germline V gene has CDR1 LNHDA and CDR2 SQIVND (reference sequence). Using reference TRBV19 and TRBJ1-1 for the parts outside the CDR3, the full variable domain is DGGITQSPKYLFRKEGQNVTLSCEQNLNHDAMYWYRQDPGQGLRLIYYSQIVNDFQKGDIAEGYSVSREKKESFPLTVTSAQKNPTAFYLCASSIIADTEAFFGQGTRLTVV.

The chain carries TRBV6-1 and TRBJ1-5, with 10 nucleotides matching TRBD1. Germline CDR1 and CDR2: MNHNS and SASEGT. V dropped 3 bases and J dropped 6; count of bases not matched to a gene: 2. This CDR3 region has 14 residues. CDR3 in amino acids: CASSEDRGSQPQHF. CDR3 nucleotides: TGTGCCAGCAGTGAGGACAGGGGGAGTCAGCCCCAGCATTTT.

This chain connects TRBV1 to TRBJ1-2. TRBV1 is an annotated pseudogene. The CDR3 consists of 15 residues. CDR3 region: CTSSQDESPNYGYTF. The CDR3 DNA follows: TGCACCAGCAGCCAAGATGAGTCCCCTAACTATGGCTACACCTTC.

This clone was recorded a few times. The chain is built from TRBV5-6 and TRBJ1-2; D call uncertain. The CDR3 covers 14 residues. Per germline, CDR1 SGHDT and CDR2 YYEEEE. The V gene lost 0 bases and the J gene lost 1 base, with 7 bases spanning the gap. CDR3 amino acids: CASSLAQYNYGYTF. The CDR3 nucleotides are TGTGCCAGCAGCTTGGCCCAGTATAACTATGGCTACACCTTC.

The rearrangement links TRBV5-8 to TRBJ1-2; possibly TRBD1 for D (5 bases). Trimming cost V 1 base and J 4 bases, with 8 bases left between them. The CDR3 consists of 13 residues. CDR1 is SGHTS, CDR2 YDEGEE, per germline. DNA for the CDR3: TGTGCCAGCAGCTTGACACAGGCCTATGGCTACACCTTC. Its protein is CASSLTQAYGYTF.

The rearrangement links TRBV4-1 to TRBJ1-2; TRBD1 might be the D (6 bases). The ends were cut back, 1 base at V and 6 bases at J, with 9 bases in the middle. Germline CDR1 and CDR2: MGHRA and YSYEKL. The CDR3 totals 13 residues. The CDR3 bases are TGCGCCAGCAGCCAAGGAAGGGGGAATGGCTACACCTTC. It is translated as CASSQGRGNGYTF.

This clone was found a few times. The rearrangement links TRBV7-9 to TRBJ1-3; D uncertain. CDR3 length: 14 amino acids. Per germline, CDR1 SEHNR and CDR2 FQNEAQ (reference sequence). The V gene lost 5 bases and the J gene lost 2 bases, with 10 bases spanning the gap. The CDR3 spells CASSPGVAGNTIYF. Here the CDR3 DNA reads TGTGCCAGCAGCCCCGGGGTGGCTGGAAACACCATATATTTT.

This chain links TRBV4-1 with TRBJ1-2; 9 nucleotides line up with TRBD1. Trimming cost V 0 bases and J 13 bases; bases outside gene matches: 9. The CDR3 runs 14 residues. In germline, CDR1 is MGHRA, CDR2 YSYEKL. The CDR3 sequence is CASSQEGQGGWVTF. CDR3 DNA sequence: TGCGCCAGCAGCCAAGAGGGACAGGGTGGTTGGGTCACCTTC.

This chain connects TRBV9 to TRBJ1-4, with a tentative D call TRBD1 (5 bases). Trimming cost V 4 bases and J 8 bases, with 15 bases left between them. Germline values: CDR1 SGDLS, CDR2 YYNGEE. The CDR3 is 14 amino acids. CDR3: CASSPGGYREKLFF. The CDR3 DNA reads TGTGCCAGCAGCCCTGGGGGGTACAGGGAAAAACTGTTTTTT.

This clone came up a few times. The chain uses TRBV3-1 (or the pseudogene TRBV3-2) and TRBJ1-2, with 8 bases that match TRBD1. CDR3 size: 11 residues. V shed 5 bases and J 9 bases; nucleotides not matched to a gene: 2. Germline V CDR1 and CDR2: LGHDT, YNNKEL (reference sequence). The CDR3 loop reads CASSRQGSYTF. In DNA form, the CDR3 reads TGTGCCAGCAGCAGACAGGGGAGCTACACCTTC.